This T cell receptor (beta chain) is from a study of Graves' ophthalmopathy and Graves' hyperthyroidism. Broader study findings: Blood also contained most of the expanded thyroid clonotypes above 0.001 frequency. Ophthalmopathy progression was predicted by the model at more than 55% sensitivity and 72% to 80% specificity.

The sequenced template was RNA, covering the TCR beta CDR3 region. HTBI primers were used in a first-round RT-PCR, which preceded a second-round multiplex PCR. MiXCR was run by TCRdb on the multiplex PCR reads, yielding one entry per CDR3 protein. The sample contains 900,000 to 1,200,000 distinct CDR3 sequences, about 36% of which appear only once. Diagnosis was based on clinical symptoms, serum thyroxine, TRAb, thyroid ultrasound and orbital computed tomography. This clonotype was seen ten or more times. Its antigen is still unknown. The receptor comes from an adult man with Graves' hyperthyroidism. The sequenced sample was peripheral blood or thyroid tissue (not recorded which).

The CDR3 region has the DNA TGTGCCAGCAAACAACAGGGCGAGGATGGCTACACCTTC. It translates to CASKQQGEDGYTF. This rearrangement joins TRBV6-6 to TRBJ1-2, with D possibly matching TRBD1 (6 bases). This CDR3 is built from 13 residues. Germline CDR1 reads MNHNY; CDR2 reads SVGAGI (reference sequence). Trimming removed 7 bases from V and 6 bases from J, with 15 bases in between.